Included here is one T cell receptor beta chain sequence, with context. Antigen specificity is unknown. These data belong to a study of shared clonotypes between healthy human individuals. On the study more broadly: Each donor's CD4 naive and CD4 memory cells filled three plates apiece, CD8 naive two, and CD8 memory one.

Deep-level settings were used for running the assay. TCRdb's table, derived via immunoSEQ multiplex PCR, lists solely in-frame clones and lacks some. Seen here are more than 1.2 million clones, approximately 98.5% observed once, and the top ten hold over 0.3%. Germline assignment: CDR1 MDHEN and CDR2 SYDVKM. V was pared by 7 bases and J by 7 bases, with 26 bases between. The CDR3 loop spans 16 amino acids. Findings and limits, study-wide: Compared with memory subsets, naive subsets generally had larger estimated richness.

J is TRBJ2-7 and V is TRBV28, with D maybe TRBD2 (6 bases). The receptor's source is a man aged 30-40 years in good health. The source material was naive CD4+ T cells sorted from blood. The subset: CD45RA+ positively selected. As DNA, the CDR3 is TGTGCCAGCAATAGAGGGCCCGGGACTTTTGGCGGGGAGCAGTACTTC. This encodes CASNRGPGTFGGEQYF.